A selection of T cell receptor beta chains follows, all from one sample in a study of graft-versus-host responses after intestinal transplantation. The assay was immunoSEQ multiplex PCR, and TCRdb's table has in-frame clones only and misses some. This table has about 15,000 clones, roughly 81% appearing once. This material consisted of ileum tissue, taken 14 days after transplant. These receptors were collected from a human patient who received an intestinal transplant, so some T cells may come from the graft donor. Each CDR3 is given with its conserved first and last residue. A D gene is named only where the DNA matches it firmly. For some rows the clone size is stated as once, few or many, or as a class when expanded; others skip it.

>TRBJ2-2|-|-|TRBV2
TGTGCCAGCCTACAGGAAAACACCGGGGAGCTGTTTTTT
CASLQENTGELFF
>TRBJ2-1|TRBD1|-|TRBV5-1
TGCGCCAGCAGCTTGGGACAGGGGTTCAATGAGCAGTTCTTC
CASSLGQGFNEQFF
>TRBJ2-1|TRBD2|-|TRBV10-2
TGCGCCAGCAGTGGTGAGCTAGCGGTTTACAATGAGCAGTTCTTC
CASSGELAVYNEQFF
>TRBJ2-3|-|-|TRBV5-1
TGCGCCAGCAGCTTGACGGGAGTGAAATCAGATACGCAGTATTTT
CASSLTGVKSDTQYF
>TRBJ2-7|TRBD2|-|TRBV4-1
TGCGCCAGCAGCCGGCCTAGCGGGACCCCTGCGAGCGAGCAGTACTTC
CASSRPSGTPASEQYF
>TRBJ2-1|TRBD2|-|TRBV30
TGTGCCTGGGCCTCGGGACTAGCGGTCTACAATGAGCAGTTCTTC
CAWASGLAVYNEQFF
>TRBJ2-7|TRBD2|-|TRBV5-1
TGCGCCAGCAGCTTCCAAGCGGGAGTTGACGAGCAGTACTTC
CASSFQAGVDEQYF
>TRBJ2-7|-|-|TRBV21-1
TGTGCCAGCAGCAAAGTTATTAGCGGGAAGAGCTCCTACGAGCAGTACTTC
CASSKVISGKSSYEQYF
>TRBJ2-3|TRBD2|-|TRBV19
TGTGCCAGTAGTATTTCAGCGGGAGGTGGTACGCAGTATTTT
CASSISAGGGTQYF
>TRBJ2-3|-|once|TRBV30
TGTGCCTGGGACTGGACAGCCACAGATACGCAGTATTTT
CAWDWTATDTQYF
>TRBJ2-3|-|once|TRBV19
TGTGCCGTCGGGTTCCAGGGAACGGGTACGCAGTATTTT
CAVGFQGTGTQYF
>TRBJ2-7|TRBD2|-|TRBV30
TGTGCCTGGAGTCCTAGCGGGAGCTCCTACGAGCAGTACTTC
CAWSPSGSSYEQYF
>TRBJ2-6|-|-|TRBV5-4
TGTGCCAGCAGCTCGGATTATGGGGCCAACGTCCTGACTTTC
CASSSDYGANVLTF
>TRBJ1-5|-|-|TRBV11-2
TGTGCCAGCAGCACCCATAGCAATCAGCCCCAGCATTTT
CASSTHSNQPQHF
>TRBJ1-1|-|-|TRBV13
TGTGCCAGCAGCTTAGAGGGAGGGAGGGGGTTGAACACTGAAGCTTTCTTT
CASSLEGGRGLNTEAFF
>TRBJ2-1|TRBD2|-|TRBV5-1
TGCGCCAGCAGCTTAGGGACTAGCCTAGAGTGGGCGAGCTCCTACAATGAGCAGTTCTTC
CASSLGTSLEWASSYNEQFF
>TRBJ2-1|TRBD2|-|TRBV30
TGTGCCTCCGAAGGGGGGACTAGCGGATACAATGAGCAGTTCTTC
CASEGGTSGYNEQFF
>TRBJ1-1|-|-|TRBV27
TGTGCCAGCAGTTTACAAGGGACTGAAGCTTTCTTT
CASSLQGTEAFF
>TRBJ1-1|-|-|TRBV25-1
TGTGCCAGCAAAAGAGAGGGATCCACTGAAGCTTTCTTT
CASKREGSTEAFF